This T cell receptor (beta chain) was captured in a study of vaccination and CD4 T cells after COVID-19. Study context: Investigators stimulated cells with overlapping spike peptides drawn from SARS-CoV-2, HCoV-NL63, HCoV-OC43 and HCoV-229E.

Sample treatment: approximately nine-day PBMC culture with coronavirus spike peptide pools or control peptides (ViraFEST assay). Details on this clonotype: The antigen remains unidentified.

The assay that was used to sequence DNA from cultured CD4+ T cells was the Oncomine TCR Beta short-read assay. Investigators obtained genomic DNA by extraction from cultured CD4+ T cells. TCRdb ran MiXCR on the PCR reads and lists one entry per CDR3 protein. This sample carries about 12,000 distinct CDR3 sequences, 44% of them seen once, and the ten largest clones take roughly 18%. The CDR3 contains 15 residues. Per the germline V gene, CDR1 is SGHVS and CDR2 is FQNEAQ. The V end lost 1 base, the J end lost 0 bases, and 7 bases lay between the germline ends. The sample consisted of cultured CD4+ T cells from blood. The chain combines TRBV7-8 with TRBJ2-4; D is ambiguous. The sequence was obtained from a human donor with COVID-19. As DNA, the CDR3 is TGTGCCAGCAGCTTAGTAGGGATAGCCAAAAACATTCAGTACTTC. It yields the protein CASSLVGIAKNIQYF.